The 22 T cell receptor beta chains given below trace back to one sample, sequenced in a study of blood T cell repertoires in COVID-19. Generated by immunoSEQ multiplex PCR, the TCRdb table keeps only in-frame clones and is missing some. This sample has approximately 240,000 clones, with about 93% found just once. The specimen sequenced was PBMCs or T cells enriched from blood (not recorded which). The origin of the receptors is a woman younger than 30 who had recovered from COVID-19.

V and J are TRBV28 and TRBJ1-5; the match to TRBD1 covers 8 bases. The germline V gene encodes CDR1 MDHEN and CDR2 SYDVKM. V dropped 3 bases and J dropped 7; count of bases not matched to a gene: 5. The CDR3 totals 14 residues. In DNA, the CDR3 is TGTGCCAGCAGTTTGGGCAGGGGGCGACAGCCCCAGCATTTT. Translating gives CASSLGRGRQPQHF.

This chain joins TRBV24-1 and TRBJ1-5; 9 bases map to TRBD1. The CDR3 has 13 residues. From germline, CDR1 is KGHDR and CDR2 SFDVKD. V lost 9 bases and J lost 9; bases outside the gene matches: 8. This CDR3 reads CATAGQGNGPQHF. In DNA, the CDR3 is TGTGCCACCGCGGGACAGGGTAATGGGCCCCAGCATTTT.

This clone was counted once. The chain couples TRBV19 to TRBJ2-1; D might be TRBD2 (5 bases). The ends were cut back, 1 base at V and 9 bases at J, with 7 bases in the middle. This CDR3 comprises 12 residues. Germline-derived CDR1 and CDR2 are LNHDA and SQIVND (reference sequence). The CDR3 sequence is CASSIVRGEQFF. CDR3 DNA sequence: TGTGCCAGTAGTATAGTTCGGGGTGAGCAGTTCTTC.

The V and J genes are TRBV7-3 and TRBJ2-1; tentative D call: TRBD2 (6 bases). Germline V gene sequence: CDR1 SGHTA, CDR2 FQGTGA. V was cut by 11 bases and J by 1 base, with 12 bases left in between. This CDR3 spans 13 amino acids. The CDR3 DNA reads as TGTGCCCGCCGCGGGGTTTCCTACAATGAGCAGTTCTTC. Translating gives CARRGVSYNEQFF.

V is TRBV29-1 and J is TRBJ2-2; TRBD1 matches at 8 bases. Germline V gene lookup returns CDR1 SQVTM and CDR2 ANQGSEA. The V and J ends lost 7 bases and 8 bases, in that order; junction bases with no gene match: 6. This CDR3 comprises 12 residues. The CDR3 bases are TGCAGCGCCGACAGGGGCCGTGGGGAGCTGTTTTTT. This gives the protein CSADRGRGELFF.

The J gene is TRBJ1-2, the V gene TRBV19; 9 nucleotides match TRBD1. With 7 bases clipped from V and 4 bases from J, the junction kept 4 bases outside the gene matches. The CDR3 has 13 amino acids. Germline CDR1 is LNHDA and CDR2 is SQIVND (reference sequence). The CDR3 nucleotides read TGTGCCAGTACCAGGGACAGGGCCTATGGCTACACCTTC. Its translation is CASTRDRAYGYTF.

The chain carries TRBV5-5 and TRBJ2-3; 9 bases are a match to TRBD2. The CDR3 consists of 20 residues. Germline loops: CDR1 SGHKS, CDR2 YYEKEE (reference sequence). V shed 4 bases and J 6 bases; nucleotides not matched to a gene: 24. The CDR3 sequence: CASSRGLVAGESGERDTQYF. CDR3 DNA sequence: TGTGCCAGCAGCCGGGGTCTGGTAGCGGGGGAGAGCGGAGAGAGGGATACGCAGTATTTT.

The chain carries TRBV5-1 and TRBJ2-3; no reliable D call. V gave up 3 bases and J gave up 0 bases, with 5 bases separating them. Germline assignment: CDR1 SGHRS and CDR2 YFSETQ. The CDR3 is 13 residues long. The CDR3 bases are TGCGCCAGCAGCTCCCCTAGCACAGATACGCAGTATTTT. It yields the protein CASSSPSTDTQYF.

DNA for the CDR3: TGTGCCAGCAGCCCTAGCGGAGACACAGATACGCAGTATTTT. Residues: CASSPSGDTDTQYF. The chain uses TRBV3-1 (or the pseudogene TRBV3-2) and TRBJ2-3; 7 nucleotides align to TRBD2. Germline lookup yields CDR1 LGHDT and CDR2 YNNKEL (reference sequence). This CDR3 has 14 amino acids. The V segment lost 4 bases and the J segment 2 bases; nucleotides outside the gene matches: 3.

In its sample, this clone was seen a few times. The same CDR3 arises from other DNA sequences in this sample as well. This chain connects TRBV9 to TRBJ2-7, with 8 bases fitting TRBD1. V trimming: 0 bases; J trimming: 4 bases; junction bases outside the gene matches: 3. Per germline, CDR1 SGDLS and CDR2 YYNGEE. The CDR3 spans 14 residues. CDR3 in amino acids: CASSVGQGAYEQYF. In nucleotides, the CDR3 is TGTGCCAGCAGCGTAGGGCAGGGGGCGTACGAGCAGTACTTC.

The J gene is TRBJ2-1, the V gene TRBV19; a possible D gene is TRBD1 (6 bases). The germline V and J ends were trimmed by 2 bases and 6 bases, with 17 bases remaining between them. Germline CDR1 reads LNHDA; CDR2 reads SQIVND (reference sequence). The CDR3 is made up of 16 amino acids. The CDR3 here is CASSIYQGLIGNEQFF. The CDR3 nucleotides are TGTGCCAGTAGTATATACCAGGGGTTGATTGGCAATGAGCAGTTCTTC.

The chain employs TRBV27 and TRBJ2-1; D is perhaps TRBD2 (7 bases). CDR3 length: 15 amino acids. Germline-derived CDR1 and CDR2 are MNHEY and SMNVEV (reference sequence). Trimming removed 1 base from V and 9 bases from J, with 16 bases in between. CDR3 protein: CASSLFVGGASEQFF. CDR3 nucleotides: TGTGCCAGCAGTTTATTTGTGGGGGGGGCGAGTGAGCAGTTCTTC.

The CDR3 sequence is CASSWAGSTNEKLFF. CDR3 DNA sequence: TGCGCCAGCAGCTGGGCGGGATCAACTAATGAAAAACTGTTTTTT. The J gene is TRBJ1-4, the V gene TRBV5-1; D not resolved. The CDR3 spans 15 residues. Between the trimmed V and J ends, which lost 3 bases and 0 bases, there was a span of 9 bases. Germline lookup yields CDR1 SGHRS and CDR2 YFSETQ.

The chain carries TRBV28 and TRBJ2-1; TRBD1 is a possible D gene (6 bases). The CDR3 is 17 amino acids. V lost 4 bases and J 4 bases, leaving 20 bases between the germline ends. Looked up from germline, CDR1 is MDHEN and CDR2 is SYDVKM. This chain's CDR3 is CASSSSIGQSRYNEQFF. CDR3 bases: TGTGCCAGCAGTTCGTCCATCGGACAGAGTAGATACAATGAGCAGTTCTTC.

The chain uses TRBV28 and TRBJ2-7; TRBD1 is a possible D gene (6 bases). This CDR3 contains 14 residues. Germline V lookup: CDR1 MDHEN, CDR2 SYDVKM. The V end lost 8 bases, the J end lost 0 bases, and 14 bases lay between the germline ends. CDR3 in amino acids: CASGDATGSYEQYF. The CDR3, as DNA: TGTGCCAGCGGGGACGCGACAGGCTCCTACGAGCAGTACTTC.

V and J are TRBV15 and TRBJ2-3; a weak D match, TRBD1 (5 bases). Trimming stripped 1 base from V and 0 bases from J, with 11 bases between. CDR1 is LNHNV, CDR2 YYDKDF, per germline (reference sequence). The CDR3 is 16 residues long. CDR3 DNA sequence: TGTGCCACCAGCAGAGTTACAGGAGCTAGCACAGATACGCAGTATTTT. Amino acids: CATSRVTGASTDTQYF.

J is TRBJ1-1 and V is TRBV18; D remains unclear. Germline V CDR1 and CDR2: KGHSH, LQKENI. The CDR3 length is 14 residues. Trimming stripped 5 bases from V and 0 bases from J, with 10 bases between. The CDR3 region has the DNA TGTGCCAGCTCAACCCTGGCAGTGAACACTGAAGCTTTCTTT. Its protein product is CASSTLAVNTEAFF.

The chain combines TRBV12-5 with TRBJ2-5; possible D gene TRBD2, 6 bases. CDR3 length: 12 amino acids. Per germline, CDR1 LGHNT and CDR2 FRNRAP. Deletions cut 4 bases from V and 7 bases from J, with 10 bases between. CDR3 nucleotides: TGTGCTAGTGGTTCCCTGCGGGGGACCCAGTACTTC. Translation gives CASGSLRGTQYF.

This clone was counted a single time. The V gene is TRBV29-1, the J gene TRBJ2-7, with TRBD1 matching over 7 bases. V trimming: 5 bases; J trimming: 6 bases; junction bases outside the gene matches: 4. The CDR3 spans 11 residues. Germline V lookup: CDR1 SQVTM, CDR2 ANQGSEA. DNA of the CDR3: TGCAGCGTTTACCGACAGGGCGAGCAGTACTTC. Its protein is CSVYRQGEQYF.

The V gene is TRBV6-2 or TRBV6-3, the J gene TRBJ1-2; D gene uncertain. The CDR3 is 16 residues long. V was clipped by 6 bases and J by 0 bases, with 17 bases between them. CDR1 and CDR2 (germline): MNHEY, SVGEGT. The CDR3 sequence: CASSPVGFQANYGYTF. The DNA of the CDR3 is TGTGCCAGCAGCCCCGTTGGATTCCAGGCTAACTATGGCTACACCTTC.

Remarks on this clone: Other DNA sequences in the same sample also yield this CDR3. This chain links TRBV24-1 with TRBJ1-5; D is undetermined. Trimming cost V 4 bases and J 4 bases, with 4 bases left between them. CDR3 length equals 12 residues. CDR1 KGHDR and CDR2 SFDVKD come from the germline V gene. As DNA, the CDR3 is TGTGCCACCAGTGACCCTAATCAGCCCCAGCATTTT. It is translated as CATSDPNQPQHF.

The chain recombines TRBV19 with TRBJ1-2; D perhaps matches TRBD1 (6 bases). Trimming pared 5 bases from V and 8 bases from J, leaving 15 bases between. This CDR3 is 13 amino acids long. Per germline, CDR1 LNHDA and CDR2 SQIVND (reference sequence). CDR3 nucleotide sequence: TGTGCCAGTAGTGAACAGGGAATTTACGGCTACACCTTC. Its translation is CASSEQGIYGYTF.